The clone carrying this T cell receptor beta chain was seen more than once but under ten times. Its antigen remains unknown. The sample belongs to a study of radiotherapy plus CTLA-4 blockade in lung cancer. Study-wide context: In about 20% of patients, objective responses were seen; 31% had disease control.

Study-wide results and caveats: In blood, early T cell clone dynamics reportedly predicted response best, together with interferon-beta. Researchers report tumor-derived TCR clones expanding in blood after radiotherapy plus ipilimumab.

Assay used: immunoSEQ multiplex PCR; TCRdb lists only in-frame clones, some missing. The sample carries about 28,000 clones, about 79% recorded once. CTLA-4 blockade using ipilimumab, together with focal radiation, was received by patients with chemo-refractory metastatic non-small-cell lung cancer. Germline assignment: CDR1 MNHEY and CDR2 SMNVEV (reference sequence). The CDR3 extends over 13 amino acids. V lost 2 bases and J 5 bases, leaving 9 bases between the germline ends. The chain has TRBV27 and TRBJ1-1, with D perhaps matching TRBD1 (6 bases). The sequencing used peripheral blood, collected from a patient treated with radiotherapy plus ipilimumab. The TCR comes from a human donor with non-small cell lung cancer that progressed on radiotherapy plus ipilimumab. CDR3 in amino acids: CASSLIGGTEAFF. The CDR3, as DNA: TGTGCCAGCAGTTTAATAGGGGGGACTGAAGCTTTCTTT.